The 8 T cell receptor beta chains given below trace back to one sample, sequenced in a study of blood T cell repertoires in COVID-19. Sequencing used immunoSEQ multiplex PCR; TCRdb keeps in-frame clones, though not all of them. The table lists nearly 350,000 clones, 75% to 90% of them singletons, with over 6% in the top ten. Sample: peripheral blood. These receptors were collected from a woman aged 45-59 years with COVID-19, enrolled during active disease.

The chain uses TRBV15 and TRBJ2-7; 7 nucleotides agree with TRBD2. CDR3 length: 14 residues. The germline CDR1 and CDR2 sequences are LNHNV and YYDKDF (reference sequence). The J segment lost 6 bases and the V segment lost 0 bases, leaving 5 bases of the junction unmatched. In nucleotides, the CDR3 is TGTGCCACCAGCAGAGATAGGGGAGGGCCCGAGCAGTACTTC. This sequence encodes CATSRDRGGPEQYF. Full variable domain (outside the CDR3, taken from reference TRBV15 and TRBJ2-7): DAMVIQNPRYQVTQFGKPVTLSCSQTLNHNVMYWYQQKSSQAPKLLFHYYDKDFNNEADTPDNFQSRRPNTSFCFLDIRSPGLGDTAMYLCATSRDRGGPEQYFGPGTRLTVT.

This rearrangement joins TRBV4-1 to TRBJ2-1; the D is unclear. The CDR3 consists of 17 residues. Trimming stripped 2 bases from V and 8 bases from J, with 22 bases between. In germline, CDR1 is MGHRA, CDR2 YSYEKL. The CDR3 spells CASSQIITVGRLDEQFF. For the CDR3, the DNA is TGCGCCAGCAGCCAAATTATAACAGTAGGAAGATTGGATGAGCAGTTCTTC.

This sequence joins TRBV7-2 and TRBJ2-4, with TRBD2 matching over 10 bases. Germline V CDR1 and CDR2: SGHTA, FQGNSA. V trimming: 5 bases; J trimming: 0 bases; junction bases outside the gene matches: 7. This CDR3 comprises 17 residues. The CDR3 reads CASSEPGTSVAKNIQYF. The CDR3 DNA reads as TGTGCCAGCAGCGAACCAGGGACTAGCGTAGCCAAAAACATTCAGTACTTC. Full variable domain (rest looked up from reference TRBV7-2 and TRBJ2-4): GAGVSQSPSNKVTEKGKDVELRCDPISGHTALYWYRQSLGQGLEFLIYFQGNSAPDKSGLPSDRFSAERTGGSVSTLTIQRTQQEDSAVYLCASSEPGTSVAKNIQYFGAGTRLSVL.

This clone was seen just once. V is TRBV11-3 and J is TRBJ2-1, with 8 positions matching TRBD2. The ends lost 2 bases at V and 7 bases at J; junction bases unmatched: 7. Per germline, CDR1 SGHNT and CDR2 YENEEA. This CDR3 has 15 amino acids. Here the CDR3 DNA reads TGTGCCAGCAGCTTACCGGGAGGGCCGTCAAATGAGCAGTTCTTC. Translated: CASSLPGGPSNEQFF.

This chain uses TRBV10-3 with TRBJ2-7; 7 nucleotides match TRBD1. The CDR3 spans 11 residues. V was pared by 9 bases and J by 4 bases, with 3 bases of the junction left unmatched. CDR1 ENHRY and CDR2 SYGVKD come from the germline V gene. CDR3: CAIGDSYEQYF. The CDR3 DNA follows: TGTGCCATTGGGGACAGTTACGAGCAGTACTTC.

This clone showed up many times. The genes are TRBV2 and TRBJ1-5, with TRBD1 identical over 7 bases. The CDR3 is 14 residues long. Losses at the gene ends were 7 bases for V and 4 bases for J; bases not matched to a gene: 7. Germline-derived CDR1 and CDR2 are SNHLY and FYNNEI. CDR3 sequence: CASKAGTANQPQHF. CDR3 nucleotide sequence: TGTGCCAGCAAGGCCGGGACAGCGAATCAGCCCCAGCATTTT.

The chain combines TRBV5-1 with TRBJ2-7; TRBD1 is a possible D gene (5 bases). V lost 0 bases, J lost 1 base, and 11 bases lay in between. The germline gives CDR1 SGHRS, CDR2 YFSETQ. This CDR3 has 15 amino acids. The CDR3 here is CASSLVSQGSYEQYF. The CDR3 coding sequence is TGCGCCAGCAGCTTGGTGTCGCAGGGATCCTACGAGCAGTACTTC.

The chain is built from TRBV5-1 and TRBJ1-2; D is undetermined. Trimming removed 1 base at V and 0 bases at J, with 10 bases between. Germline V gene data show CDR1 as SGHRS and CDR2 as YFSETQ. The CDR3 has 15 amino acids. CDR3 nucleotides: TGCGCCAGCAGCTTGAGCGGGCCAGCTAACTATGGCTACACCTTC. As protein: CASSLSGPANYGYTF.